These 27 T cell receptor beta chains were sequenced from one sample in a study of T cell responses to AZD1222 COVID-19 vaccine. Measured with immunoSEQ multiplex PCR; TCRdb has only the in-frame clones, and not every one. The sample consists of roughly 75,000 clones, over 75% of them appearing once. Sequences were derived from peripheral blood, sampled 28 days after the second AZD1222 dose. Receptor source: an adult who received the AZD1222 COVID-19 vaccine.

The gene calls are TRBV7-2 and TRBJ2-5; 11 positions match TRBD2. Germline assignment: CDR1 SGHTA and CDR2 FQGNSA. The V gene end was trimmed by 5 bases and the J gene end by 6 bases; junction bases not matched to a gene: 5. The CDR3 extends over 14 amino acids. The CDR3 sequence: CASSTLAGGQTQYF. CDR3 nucleotide sequence: TGTGCCAGCAGCACCCTAGCGGGGGGACAGACCCAGTACTTC.

V and J are TRBV6-2 or TRBV6-3 and TRBJ2-7; D perhaps matches TRBD1 (6 bases). Looked up from germline, CDR1 is MNHEY and CDR2 is SVGEGT. V lost 5 bases to trimming and J lost 2 bases, with 13 bases between them. The CDR3 spans 14 residues. This CDR3 is CASSQTGSPYEQYF. CDR3 coding DNA: TGTGCCAGCAGTCAAACAGGGTCCCCCTACGAGCAGTACTTC.

V is TRBV19 and J is TRBJ1-2, with unresolved D. With 3 bases removed from V and 4 bases from J, the gap between germline ends came to 12 bases. Germline V gene lookup returns CDR1 LNHDA and CDR2 SQIVND (reference sequence). CDR3 length equals 14 residues. CDR3 sequence: CASSMPRRAYGYTF. The DNA of the CDR3 is TGTGCCAGTAGTATGCCGCGACGGGCCTATGGCTACACCTTC.

The J gene is TRBJ2-5, the V gene TRBV9, with D uncertain. The CDR3 has 12 residues. Trimming removed 2 bases from V and 3 bases from J, with 5 bases in between. From germline, CDR1 is SGDLS and CDR2 YYNGEE. CDR3 nucleotides: TGTGCCAGCAGCGTTCATGAAGAGACCCAGTACTTC. It yields the protein CASSVHEETQYF.

The V gene is TRBV10-1, the J gene TRBJ1-4; D not resolved. The V and J ends lost 2 bases and 2 bases respectively, with 9 bases between them. CDR3 length equals 15 residues. Germline values: CDR1 WNHNN, CDR2 SYGVQD (reference sequence). CDR3 residues: CASSEKRDTNEKLFF. CDR3 coding DNA: TGCGCCAGCAGTGAGAAGCGTGACACTAATGAAAAACTGTTTTTT.

This chain links TRBV6-4 with TRBJ2-2; no clear D gene. The CDR3 covers 13 residues. Germline V gene lookup returns CDR1 MRHNA and CDR2 SNTAGT. The V end lost 4 bases, the J end lost 4 bases, and 7 bases lay between the germline ends. CDR3 protein: CASSVEATGELFF. The CDR3 coding sequence is TGTGCCAGCAGTGTCGAGGCCACCGGGGAGCTGTTTTTT.

This clone was observed a single time. The CDR3 is CASSVASGGGEQYF. The CDR3 bases are TGTGCCAGCAGTGTGGCTAGCGGGGGGGGAGAGCAGTACTTC. The chain couples TRBV2 to TRBJ2-7, with 12 nucleotides matching TRBD2. The CDR3 has 14 amino acids. Trimming took 4 bases from V and 7 from J; bases not matched to a gene: 5. Germline lookup yields CDR1 SNHLY and CDR2 FYNNEI.

The CDR3 protein is CASSYREHTEAFF. CDR3 sequence (DNA): TGTGCCAGCAGTTACAGGGAGCACACTGAAGCTTTCTTT. The chain employs TRBV6-2 or TRBV6-3 and TRBJ1-1; no definite D call. CDR3 length: 13 amino acids. Germline lookup yields CDR1 MNHEY and CDR2 SVGEGT. Trimming stripped 2 bases from V and 3 bases from J, with 7 bases between.

The chain recombines TRBV4-2 with TRBJ2-1; 9 bases line up with TRBD1. This CDR3 is 18 amino acids long. V was clipped by 2 bases and J by 0 bases; unmatched bases: 8. The germline V gene has CDR1 LGHNA and CDR2 YNFKEQ. In DNA form, the CDR3 reads TGTGCCAGCAGCCAAAAATATGGGGGACAGGGCTCCTACAATGAGCAGTTCTTC. It specifies CASSQKYGGQGSYNEQFF.

V usage is TRBV7-8 and J usage is TRBJ1-1, with D unresolved. The germline CDR1 and CDR2 sequences are SGHVS and FQNEAQ. V gave up 0 bases and J gave up 5 bases, with 10 bases separating them. This CDR3 is built from 14 residues. The CDR3 coding sequence is TGTGCCAGCAGCTTAGCTTTTGAGGGTACTGAAGCTTTCTTT. This sequence encodes CASSLAFEGTEAFF.

The V gene is TRBV6-1, the J gene TRBJ1-4; possible D gene TRBD1, 5 bases. Trimming left V 3 bases short and J 8 bases short, with 10 bases between. Germline-derived CDR1 and CDR2 are MNHNS and SASEGT. This CDR3 is built from 13 residues. Written as DNA, the CDR3 is TGTGCCAGCAGTGACAGGGAGGGAGAAAAACTGTTTTTT. This codes for CASSDREGEKLFF.

This chain uses TRBV19 with TRBJ2-5; 8 bases map to TRBD2. CDR3 length: 16 residues. With V trimmed by 2 bases and J by 4 bases, 9 bases remained unmatched. Per germline, CDR1 LNHDA and CDR2 SQIVND (reference sequence). The DNA of the CDR3 is TGTGCCAGTAGTATATCTCTAGCGGGCCCGGCAGAGACCCAGTACTTC. It yields the protein CASSISLAGPAETQYF.

The chain uses TRBV6-5 and TRBJ1-1, with 9 bases identical to TRBD1. The junction had 6 bases not matched to a gene; V was cut back by 6 bases and J by 1 base. Germline V lookup: CDR1 MNHEY, CDR2 SVGAGI. The CDR3 runs 15 residues. This CDR3 is CASSSGQGWNTEAFF. CDR3 in DNA: TGTGCCAGCAGCTCGGGACAGGGATGGAACACTGAAGCTTTCTTT.

This clone was counted once. V and J are TRBV2 and TRBJ2-2; D not certain. The V gene lost 7 bases and the J gene lost 1 base, with 7 bases spanning the gap. Germline-derived CDR1 and CDR2 are SNHLY and FYNNEI. The CDR3 is 13 amino acids. In DNA form, the CDR3 reads TGTGCCAGCATACGGCGGAACACCGGGGAGCTGTTTTTT. Encoded protein: CASIRRNTGELFF.

The chain links TRBV4-2 to TRBJ2-7; 8 bases are a match to TRBD1. There are 14 residues in the CDR3. In germline, CDR1 is LGHNA, CDR2 YNFKEQ. The V and J ends lost 3 bases and 5 bases, in that order; junction bases with no gene match: 6. The CDR3 region has the DNA TGTGCCAGCAGCCAGCCGACAGGGGTAAACGAGCAGTACTTC. Its translation: CASSQPTGVNEQYF.

The chain joins TRBV7-9 to TRBJ1-1; D is uncertain. Germline-derived CDR1 and CDR2 are SEHNR and FQNEAQ (reference sequence). The CDR3 is 15 residues long. Deletions cut 7 bases from V and 0 bases from J, with 15 bases between. The CDR3 DNA reads as TGTGCCAGCAACAGCGAAAGCGACATGAACACTGAAGCTTTCTTT. Residues: CASNSESDMNTEAFF.

The chain employs TRBV7-2 and TRBJ1-3; no clear D gene. The CDR3 sequence is 14 residues long. Germline V lookup: CDR1 SGHTA, CDR2 FQGNSA. V was pared by 1 base and J by 0 bases, with 4 bases between. The CDR3 region is CASSLDSSGNTIYF. For the CDR3, the DNA is TGTGCCAGCAGCTTAGACAGCTCTGGAAACACCATATATTTT. The full variable domain, completed using reference TRBV7-2 and TRBJ1-3, is GAGVSQSPSNKVTEKGKDVELRCDPISGHTALYWYRQSLGQGLEFLIYFQGNSAPDKSGLPSDRFSAERTGGSVSTLTIQRTQQEDSAVYLCASSLDSSGNTIYFGEGSWLTVV.

CDR3 residues: CASSLGVVGPTNYGYTF. DNA for the CDR3: TGTGCCAGCAGCCTAGGGGTGGTGGGACCGACAAACTATGGCTACACCTTC. V usage is TRBV7-9 and J usage is TRBJ1-2; D perhaps matches TRBD1 (5 bases). V lost 5 bases and J 2 bases, leaving 21 bases between the germline ends. Germline CDR1 and CDR2: SEHNR and FQNEAQ (reference sequence). The CDR3 is 17 amino acids.

This clone was found once. The V and J genes are TRBV13 and TRBJ1-6; the D gene is possibly TRBD1 (6 bases). Germline-derived CDR1 and CDR2 are PRHDT and FYEKMQ (reference sequence). This CDR3 spans 14 amino acids. V lost 2 bases, J lost 7 bases, and 9 bases lay in between. CDR3 residues: CASSLRTENSPLHF. The CDR3 region has the DNA TGTGCCAGCAGCTTAAGGACAGAGAATTCACCCCTCCACTTT. Combining the CDR3 with reference TRBV13 and TRBJ1-6 gives the whole variable domain AAGVIQSPRHLIKEKRETATLKCYPIPRHDTVYWYQQGPGQDPQFLISFYEKMQSDKGSIPDRFSAQQFSDYHSELNMSSLELGDSALYFCASSLRTENSPLHFGNGTRLTVT.

The chain uses TRBV29-1 and TRBJ2-2; TRBD1 matches 9 bases. CDR3 length equals 13 residues. The V and J ends lost 7 bases and 7 bases, in that order; junction bases with no gene match: 7. Germline lookup yields CDR1 SQVTM and CDR2 ANQGSEA. The CDR3 reads CSAGGQGIGELFF. The CDR3 DNA is TGCAGCGCCGGGGGACAGGGTATCGGGGAGCTGTTTTTT.

The chain joins TRBV6-2 or TRBV6-3 to TRBJ1-4; D remains ambiguous. Trimming removed 4 bases from V and 4 bases from J, with 10 bases in between. The germline gives CDR1 MNHEY, CDR2 SVGEGT. The CDR3 is made up of 14 amino acids. The CDR3 here is CASSSSSYNEKLFF. In nucleotides, the CDR3 is TGTGCCAGCAGTTCATCCAGCTATAATGAAAAACTGTTTTTT.

This chain links TRBV5-1 with TRBJ1-6, with 9 bases lining up with TRBD1. The CDR3 has 14 amino acids. V shed 4 bases, J shed 9 bases, and the junction held 5 bases outside the gene matches. Germline CDR1 and CDR2: SGHRS and YFSETQ. This chain's CDR3 is CASSTGTGSSPLHF. CDR3 nucleotides: TGCGCCAGCAGCACGGGGACAGGGAGTTCACCCCTCCACTTT.

J is TRBJ2-7 and V is TRBV10-3; no definite D call. V was shortened by 3 bases and J by 1 base, with 7 bases between the two germline ends. Germline V lookup: CDR1 ENHRY, CDR2 SYGVKD. This CDR3 is built from 13 residues. The CDR3 bases are TGTGCCATCAGTGAACGGGTTTCCTACGAGCAGTACTTC. Translated: CAISERVSYEQYF.

This chain joins TRBV14 and TRBJ2-7; D tentatively fits TRBD1 or TRBD2 (5 bases each). Germline V gene data show CDR1 as SGHDN and CDR2 as FVKESK. CDR3 length: 16 amino acids. V gave up 9 bases and J gave up 2 bases, with 23 bases separating them. The CDR3 sequence: CASPGRVISAPYEQYF. CDR3 DNA: TGTGCCAGTCCGGGACGGGTGATTTCGGCCCCCTACGAGCAGTACTTC.

The sample holds one count of this clone. The chain links TRBV4-2 to TRBJ1-2; possible D gene TRBD1, 5 bases. The V end lost 0 bases, the J end lost 2 bases, and 13 bases lay between the germline ends. The CDR3 runs 16 residues. Germline V lookup: CDR1 LGHNA, CDR2 YNFKEQ. This CDR3 is CASSQDSGSGNYGYTF. The CDR3 DNA follows: TGTGCCAGCAGCCAAGATTCCGGATCAGGGAACTATGGCTACACCTTC.

The chain carries TRBV20-1 and TRBJ2-1, with no clear D. V lost 3 bases and J lost 4, with 16 bases in between. CDR1 is DFQATT, CDR2 SNEGSKA, per germline (reference sequence). The CDR3 contains 15 residues. CDR3 bases: TGCAGTGCTAGTAGGTCGCAAGGCCCTTACAATGAGCAGTTCTTC. This encodes CSASRSQGPYNEQFF.

To note about this clone: Germline is not matched at one junction end, which may reflect a read error. The DNA for the CDR3 is TGTGCCAGCAGTTCGTACCGGGAGTACTCCTTC. Residues: CASSSYREYSF. The V call is TRBV28, the J call TRBJ1-2; D unclear. This CDR3 contains 11 residues. Germline lookup yields CDR1 MDHEN and CDR2 SYDVKM.